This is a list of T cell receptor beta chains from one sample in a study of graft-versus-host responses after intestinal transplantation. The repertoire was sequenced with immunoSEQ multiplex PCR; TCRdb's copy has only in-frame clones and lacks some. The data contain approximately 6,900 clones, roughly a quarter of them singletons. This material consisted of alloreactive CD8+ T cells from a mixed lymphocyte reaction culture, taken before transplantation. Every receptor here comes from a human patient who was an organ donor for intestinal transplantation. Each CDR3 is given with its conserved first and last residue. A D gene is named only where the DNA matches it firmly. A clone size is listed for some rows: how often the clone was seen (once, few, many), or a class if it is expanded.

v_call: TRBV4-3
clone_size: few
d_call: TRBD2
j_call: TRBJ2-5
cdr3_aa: CASSQPRLAGGETQYF
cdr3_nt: TGCGCCAGCAGCCAACCCCGACTAGCGGGAGGCGAGACCCAGTACTTC

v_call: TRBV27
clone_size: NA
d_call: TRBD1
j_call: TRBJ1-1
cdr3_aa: CASSLYRGQGNTEAFF
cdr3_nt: TGTGCCAGCAGTCTTTACAGGGGGCAAGGGAACACTGAAGCTTTCTTT

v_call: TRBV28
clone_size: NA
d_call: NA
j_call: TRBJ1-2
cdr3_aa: CSSTQGELLWDYGYTF
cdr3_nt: TGTTCCAGCACCCAAGGGGAGTTGCTATGGGACTATGGCTACACCTTC

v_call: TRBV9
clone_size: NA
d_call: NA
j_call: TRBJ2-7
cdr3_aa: CASSFESETESYEQYF
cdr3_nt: TGTGCCAGCAGCTTTGAGAGTGAGACGGAGTCCTACGAGCAGTACTTC

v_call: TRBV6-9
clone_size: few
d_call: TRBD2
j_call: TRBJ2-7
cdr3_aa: CASSLAGPYEQYF
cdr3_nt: TGTGCCAGCAGTCTAGCGGGTCCCTACGAGCAGTACTTC

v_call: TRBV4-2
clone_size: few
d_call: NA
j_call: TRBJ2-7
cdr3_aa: CASSQGPGLPYEQYF
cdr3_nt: TGTGCCAGCAGCCAAGGCCCGGGACTTCCCTACGAGCAGTACTTC

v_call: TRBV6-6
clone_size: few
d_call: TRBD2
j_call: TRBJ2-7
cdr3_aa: CASSFGTTYEQYF
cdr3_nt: TGTGCCAGCAGTTTCGGGACTACGTACGAGCAGTACTTC

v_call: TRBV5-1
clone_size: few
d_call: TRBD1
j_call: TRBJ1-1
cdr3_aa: CASSWQGATEAFF
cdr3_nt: TGCGCCAGCAGCTGGCAGGGGGCCACTGAAGCTTTCTTT

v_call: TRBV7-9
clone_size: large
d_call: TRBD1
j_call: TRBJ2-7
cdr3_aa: CASSPRQGPYYEQYF
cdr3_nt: TGTGCCAGCAGCCCCCGACAGGGGCCCTATTACGAGCAGTACTTC

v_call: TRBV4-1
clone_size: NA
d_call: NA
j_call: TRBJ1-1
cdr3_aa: CASSRTRALTEAFF
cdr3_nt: TGCGCCAGCAGTCGCACCAGGGCCCTAACTGAAGCTTTCTTT

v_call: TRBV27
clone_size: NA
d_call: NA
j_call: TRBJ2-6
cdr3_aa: CASSWGAPGANVLTF
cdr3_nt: TGTGCCAGCAGTTGGGGGGCGCCTGGGGCCAACGTCCTGACTTTC

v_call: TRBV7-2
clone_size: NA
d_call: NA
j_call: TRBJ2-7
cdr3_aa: CASSSGAYEQYF
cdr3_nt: TGTGCCAGCAGCTCCGGGGCCTACGAGCAGTACTTC

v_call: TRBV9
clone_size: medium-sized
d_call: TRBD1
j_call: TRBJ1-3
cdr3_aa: CASSQGQGGNTIYF
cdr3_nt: TGTGCCAGCAGCCAAGGACAGGGGGGAAACACCATATATTTT

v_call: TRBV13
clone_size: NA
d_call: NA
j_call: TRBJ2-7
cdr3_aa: CASSLRADVNYEQYF
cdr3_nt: TGTGCCAGCAGCTTAAGGGCTGATGTGAACTACGAGCAGTACTTC

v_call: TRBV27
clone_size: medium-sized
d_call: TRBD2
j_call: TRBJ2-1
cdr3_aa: CASRGLAREQFF
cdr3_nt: TGTGCCAGCAGGGGACTAGCTCGGGAGCAGTTCTTC

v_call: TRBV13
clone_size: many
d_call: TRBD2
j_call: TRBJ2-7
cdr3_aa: CASSFGGAGTYSYEQYF
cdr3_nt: TGTGCCAGCAGCTTCGGGGGGGCCGGGACTTACTCCTACGAGCAGTACTTC

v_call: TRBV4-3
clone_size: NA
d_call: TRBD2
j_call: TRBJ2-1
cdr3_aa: CASSQDFGGRAPYNEQFF
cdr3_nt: TGCGCCAGCAGCCAAGATTTCGGCGGGAGGGCCCCTTACAATGAGCAGTTCTTC

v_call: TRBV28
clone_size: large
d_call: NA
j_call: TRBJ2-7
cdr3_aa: CASSLGQGPFYEQYF
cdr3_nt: TGTGCCAGCAGTTTAGGGCAGGGGCCCTTCTACGAGCAGTACTTC

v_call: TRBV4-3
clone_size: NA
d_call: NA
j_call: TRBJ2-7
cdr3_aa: CASSYAASSYEQYF
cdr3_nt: TGCGCCAGCAGCTACGCGGCGTCCAGCTACGAGCAGTACTTC

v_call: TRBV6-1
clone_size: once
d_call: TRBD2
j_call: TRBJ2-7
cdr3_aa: CASASGAYEQYF
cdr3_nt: TGTGCCAGCGCTAGCGGAGCCTACGAGCAGTACTTC

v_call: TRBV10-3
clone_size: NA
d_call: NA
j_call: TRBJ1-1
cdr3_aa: CAISESLIRIGQGGKATEAFF
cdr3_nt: TGTGCCATCAGTGAGTCTTTAATACGGATTGGCCAGGGAGGTAAGGCAACTGAAGCTTTCTTT

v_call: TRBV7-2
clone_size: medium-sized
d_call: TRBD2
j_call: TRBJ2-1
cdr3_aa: CASSLAGVTSGSDNEQFF
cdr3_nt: TGTGCCAGCAGCTTAGCGGGGGTAACTAGCGGGAGTGACAATGAGCAGTTCTTC

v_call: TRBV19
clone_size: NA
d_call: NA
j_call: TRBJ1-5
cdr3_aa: CASSTPLRRPNQPQHF
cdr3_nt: TGTGCCAGTAGTACCCCCCTACGGAGACCCAATCAGCCCCAGCATTTT

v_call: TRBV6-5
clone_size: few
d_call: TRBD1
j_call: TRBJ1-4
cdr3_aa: CASKTGGDEKLFF
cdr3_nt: TGTGCCAGCAAAACAGGGGGCGATGAAAAACTGTTTTTT

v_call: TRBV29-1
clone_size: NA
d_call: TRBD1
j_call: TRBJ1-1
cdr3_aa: CSAAGSGQGVFEAFF
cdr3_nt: TGCAGCGCTGCAGGTTCGGGACAGGGTGTTTTTGAAGCTTTCTTT

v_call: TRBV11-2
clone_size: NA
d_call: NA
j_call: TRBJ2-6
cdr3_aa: CASSFGGTWVNVLTF
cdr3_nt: TGTGCCAGCAGCTTTGGCGGGACTTGGGTCAACGTCCTGACTTTC

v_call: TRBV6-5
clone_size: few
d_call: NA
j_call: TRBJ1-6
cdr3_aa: CASSYSTDYSPLHF
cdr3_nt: TGTGCCAGCAGTTACTCGACCGATTATTCACCCCTCCACTTT

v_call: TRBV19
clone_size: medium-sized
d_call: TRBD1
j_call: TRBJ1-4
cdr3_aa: CASSIQGAGEKLFF
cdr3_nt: TGTGCCAGTAGTATTCAGGGGGCGGGCGAAAAACTGTTTTTT